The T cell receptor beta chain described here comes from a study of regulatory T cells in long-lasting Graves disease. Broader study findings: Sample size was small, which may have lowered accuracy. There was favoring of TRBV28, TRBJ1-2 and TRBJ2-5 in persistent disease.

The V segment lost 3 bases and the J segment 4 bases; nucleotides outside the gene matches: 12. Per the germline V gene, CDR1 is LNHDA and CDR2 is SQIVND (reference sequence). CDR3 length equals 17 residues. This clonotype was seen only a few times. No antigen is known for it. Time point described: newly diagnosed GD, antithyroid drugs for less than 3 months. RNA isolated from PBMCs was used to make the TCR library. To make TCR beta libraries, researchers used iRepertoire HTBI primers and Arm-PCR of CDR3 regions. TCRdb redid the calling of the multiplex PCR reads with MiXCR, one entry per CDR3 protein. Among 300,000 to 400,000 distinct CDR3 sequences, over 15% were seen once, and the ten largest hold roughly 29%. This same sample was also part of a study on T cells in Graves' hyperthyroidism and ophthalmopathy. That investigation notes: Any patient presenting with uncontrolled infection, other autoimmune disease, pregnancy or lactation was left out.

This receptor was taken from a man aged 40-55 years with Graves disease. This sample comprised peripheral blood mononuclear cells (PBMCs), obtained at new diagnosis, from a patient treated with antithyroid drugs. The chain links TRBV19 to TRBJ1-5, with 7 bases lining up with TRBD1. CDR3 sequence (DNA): TGTGCCAGTAGTATCCCCAGGGGGGTTTTTCGAAATCAGCCCCAGCATTTT. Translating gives CASSIPRGVFRNQPQHF.